The text below deals with one TCR beta chain. Its antigen is not known. The sample is drawn from a study of siplizumab effects on memory and regulatory T cells. Study results and caveats: Naive or memory phenotype was unassignable for roughly 80-96% of proliferating CD4+ or CD8+ clones.

Sequenced by immunoSEQ multiplex PCR; TCRdb stores in-frame clones only, minus some. The sample yields nearly 85,000 clones, 87% seen once. The sample comprised Tregs sorted from blood. The source of this sequence is a human donor in good health.

The DNA of the CDR3 is TGTGCCAGCAGCTCGGGACTAGCGGGGGGCCCCGCGGATACGCAGTATTTT. This gives the protein CASSSGLAGGPADTQYF. V and J are TRBV5-5 and TRBJ2-3; 15 nucleotides line up with TRBD2. Germline V gene data show CDR1 as SGHKS and CDR2 as YYEKEE (reference sequence). The CDR3 sequence is 17 residues long. Germline trimming cut 3 bases from V and 6 bases from J; bases unmatched to any gene: 8.